These 2 T cell receptor beta chains share one sample of origin, sequenced in a study of T cell responses to AZD1222 COVID-19 vaccine. Profiled with immunoSEQ multiplex PCR; TCRdb holds only in-frame clones, not every one. This sample carries about 220,000 clones, roughly 91% of them seen once, and the ten largest clones take 0.95% to 1.1%. The sample was peripheral blood, taken on day 0 of MenACWY control vaccination. These receptors were obtained from an adult in good health.

This clone was recorded only once. This chain joins TRBV5-5 and TRBJ1-3; weak D call: TRBD1 (6 bases). The CDR3 runs to 17 residues. The germline V gene has CDR1 SGHKS and CDR2 YYEKEE (reference sequence). V lost 5 bases, J lost 0 bases, and 18 bases lay in between. The DNA for the CDR3 is TGTGCCAGCAGTCTTTCAGGGGAGGGAGACTCTGGAAACACCATATATTTT. Protein: CASSLSGEGDSGNTIYF. Drawing the rest from reference TRBV5-5 and TRBJ1-3, the complete variable domain is DAGVTQSPTHLIKTRGQQVTLRCSPISGHKSVSWYQQVLGQGPQFIFQYYEKEERGRGNFPDRFSARQFPNYSSELNVNALLLGDSALYLCASSLSGEGDSGNTIYFGEGSWLTVV.

This clone was detected only once. This sequence joins TRBV3-1 (or the pseudogene TRBV3-2) and TRBJ1-3; no definite D call. Germline V lookup: CDR1 LGHDT, CDR2 YNNKEL (reference sequence). The CDR3 covers 14 residues. Trimming pared 1 base from V and 1 base from J, leaving 5 bases between. This chain's CDR3 is CASSQGVSGNTIYF. As DNA, the CDR3 is TGTGCCAGCAGCCAAGGGGTTTCTGGAAACACCATATATTTT.